Below, one T cell receptor (beta chain) is given with its context. The clone's antigen remains unknown. The sample holds no much larger clone one base away, and base qualities are not on file. Its CDR3 holds 15 amino acids, cysteine through phenylalanine. Just CDR3 DNA is preserved here, 45 bases in frame from base 1. The germline V gene supplies CDR1 SGDLS and CDR2 YYNGEE. Compared with germline, V lacks 4 bases and J lacks 5 bases; bases without a gene match: 8. This specimen comes from a study of PD-1 blockade in classical Hodgkin lymphoma (dated by TCRdb to about 2020). For context, the study as a whole: Nivolumab dosing was 3 mg/kg intravenously every 2 weeks, continuing until either disease progression or unacceptable toxicity. The study used TCR beta sequencing and CyTOF to define a peripheral blood immune signature of response to PD-1 blockade in classical Hodgkin lymphoma. Overall study results and their limits: A significant rise by C4D1 was seen in CD4+ but not CD8+ TCR diversity (p=0.0027 vs p=0.16), with the rise being most apparent in complete responders (p=0.02). Baseline TCR diversity was reported as lower in newly diagnosed patients than in healthy donors, and lower still in relapsed/refractory patients. The study covered only a single clinical trial cohort, and the causes of the repertoire differences, possibly disease activity or prior therapy, were still not defined. Trial patients achieving complete response had baseline diversity similar to newly diagnosed patients, whereas partial responders and progressors had significantly lower diversity. Lower diversity was observed in patients in whom nivolumab was started less than 1 year after ASCT, and these patients were excluded from later analyses so that confounding by immune reconstitution would be avoided.

Genomic DNA was extracted with the Qiagen DNeasy kit from unsorted PBMCs and from negatively selected CD4+ and CD8+ fractions. Amplification of TCR beta CDR3 regions was done by immunoSEQ multiplex PCR with primers that anneal to V and J segments. A synthetic immune receptor repertoire was used to minimize amplification bias, and any remaining bias was removed computationally after sequencing. In the authors' own workflow: Repertoire diversity was quantified as the Shannon entropy index using custom Python scripts. Unsorted, CD4+ and CD8+ repertoires were analyzed separately, except in combined analyses where CD4+ and CD8+ sequences were merged in silico. A clone was considered expanded if an increase in frequency of at least 2-fold after treatment relative to C1D1 was found, and a pseudocount of 0.5 was applied to clones undetected at baseline. Singleton clones were defined as clones with 0 or 1 copy at C1D1, and non-singleton clones were defined as clones with 2 or more copies. Clones expanded in unsorted samples were assigned a CD4+, CD8+ or unknown annotation through matching of protein sequences in sorted samples from the same patient. Wilcoxon tests were applied to paired samples to test diversity changes from C1D1 to C4D1. Sourced from immuneACCESS, this table was stored by TCRdb with only in-frame sequences that have V and J called. A share of the clones is absent; for the studies checked, an unresolved V gene accounts for under half, and the remainder has no known explanation. The V and J calls and the clone size are those of that table, but D and trimming were determined from the DNA. The sample contains some 22,000 clones, around 79% of them found a single time. The top ten hold less than 20% of the sample.

Sample time point, as interpreted from the label and publication: cycle 4 day 1 (C4D1), after 6 weeks of nivolumab. All trial patients had relapsed after autologous stem cell transplantation, with cohorts A, B and C differing in prior brentuximab vedotin exposure. The trial cohort comprised roughly 50 patients with relapsed/refractory classical Hodgkin lymphoma whose best overall responses were complete response, partial response or progressive disease. In the multi-cohort phase II CheckMate 205 trial, trial patients received single-agent nivolumab. An independent review committee assessed best overall response by applying the 2007 International Working Group response criteria. Trial PBMCs were collected just before the start of nivolumab (C1D1) and during therapy at cycle 2 day 1 and cycle 4 day 1. Peripheral blood was collected in 8 mL Vacutainer Cell Preparation Tubes, from which PBMCs were isolated by centrifugation and then cryopreserved.

The chain joins TRBV9 to TRBJ2-3, and TRBD2 matches 9 of the central bases. The sequencing here drew on peripheral blood mononuclear cells (PBMCs), taken before the fourth cycle of nivolumab. This TCR came from a human donor with classical Hodgkin lymphoma. The CDR3 reads CASSPQREVIDTQYF. The nucleotides are TGTGCCAGCAGCCCCCAGCGGGAGGTTATAGATACGCAGTATTTT.